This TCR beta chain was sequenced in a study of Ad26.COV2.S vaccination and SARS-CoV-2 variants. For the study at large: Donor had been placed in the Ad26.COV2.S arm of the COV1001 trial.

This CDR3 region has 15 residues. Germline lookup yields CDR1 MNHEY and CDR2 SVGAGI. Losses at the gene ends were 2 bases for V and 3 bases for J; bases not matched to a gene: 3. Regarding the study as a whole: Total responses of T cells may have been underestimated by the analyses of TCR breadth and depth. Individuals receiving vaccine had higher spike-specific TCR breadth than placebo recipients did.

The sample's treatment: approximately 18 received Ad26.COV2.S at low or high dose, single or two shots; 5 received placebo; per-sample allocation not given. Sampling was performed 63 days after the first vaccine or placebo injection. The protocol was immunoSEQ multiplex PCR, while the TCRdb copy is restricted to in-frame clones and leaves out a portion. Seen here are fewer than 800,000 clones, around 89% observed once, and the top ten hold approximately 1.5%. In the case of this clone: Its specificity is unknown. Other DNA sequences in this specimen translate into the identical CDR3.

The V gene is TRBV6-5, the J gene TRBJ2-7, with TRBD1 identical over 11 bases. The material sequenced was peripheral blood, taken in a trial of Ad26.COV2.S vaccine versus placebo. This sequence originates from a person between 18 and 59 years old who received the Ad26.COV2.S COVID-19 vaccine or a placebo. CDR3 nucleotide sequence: TGTGCCAGCAGTTACGCGGGGACAGGGGGCTACGAGCAGTACTTC. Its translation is CASSYAGTGGYEQYF.